This T cell receptor beta chain was recovered during a study of blood T cells in healthy people across ages. PCR was performed a second time for 7 to 11 cycles using a sample-barcoded 5' primer and a J-beta primer mix. TCRdb recomputed calls from the 5' RACE reads with MiXCR, one row per CDR3 protein. The profile covers about 1.5 million distinct CDR3 sequences, with roughly two fifths appearing a single time and 4% taken by the ten largest. Overall study results and limits: Using unsorted PBMCs precluded a conclusive naive versus antigen-experienced comparison.

Germline V gene lookup returns CDR1 ENHRY and CDR2 SYGVKD. This CDR3 is 13 amino acids long. V lost 7 bases to trimming and J lost 2 bases, with 10 bases between them. This clonotype turned up a few times. What it binds is not known. The clonotype originates from a woman younger than 35 in good health. The V call is TRBV10-3, the J call TRBJ2-3; TRBD2 might be the D (6 bases). The sample taken for sequencing was blood. CDR3 DNA sequence: TGTGCCATCATGCCGGGAGTCACAGATACGCAGTATTTT. Its protein is CAIMPGVTDTQYF.